A selection of T cell receptor beta chains follows, all from one sample in a study of technical replicates of blood from several donors. Only in-frame clones appear in the TCRdb table, and some are missing; sequencing was by immunoSEQ multiplex PCR. This table has 55,000 to 85,000 clones, less than 98% appearing once. The specimen sequenced was T cells isolated from PBMCs. Every receptor here comes from a human donor in good health. CDR3s include the opening cysteine and the closing phenylalanine or tryptophan. D genes are given only for firm matches. A clone size is listed for some rows: how often the clone was seen (once, few, many), or a class if it is expanded.

J gene: TRBJ2-2; V gene: TRBV6-5; D gene: TRBD1; clone size: NA; CDR3 protein: CASSYSQGTSTGELFF; CDR3 DNA: TGTGCCAGCAGTTACTCACAGGGGACAAGCACCGGGGAGCTGTTTTTT
J gene: TRBJ2-1; V gene: TRBV5-1; D gene: NA; clone size: NA; CDR3 protein: CASSLAGGPSYNEQFF; CDR3 DNA: TGCGCCAGCAGCTTGGCCGGGGGTCCCTCCTACAATGAGCAGTTCTTC
J gene: TRBJ2-7; V gene: TRBV14; D gene: TRBD2; clone size: NA; CDR3 protein: CASSQASGTYEQYF; CDR3 DNA: TGTGCCAGCAGCCAAGCTAGCGGGACCTACGAGCAGTACTTC
J gene: TRBJ1-5; V gene: TRBV18; D gene: NA; clone size: NA; CDR3 protein: CASSPPAGSQDNQPQHF; CDR3 DNA: TGTGCCAGCTCACCACCGGCCGGGTCCCAAGACAATCAGCCCCAGCATTTT
J gene: TRBJ1-2; V gene: TRBV11-2; D gene: NA; clone size: NA; CDR3 protein: CASSLEREAVYGYTF; CDR3 DNA: TGTGCCAGCAGCTTAGAAAGGGAGGCGGTGTATGGCTACACCTTC
J gene: TRBJ2-7; V gene: TRBV29-1; D gene: NA; clone size: NA; CDR3 protein: CSVEDFYEQYF; CDR3 DNA: TGCAGCGTTGAGGACTTCTACGAGCAGTACTTC
J gene: TRBJ2-7; V gene: TRBV5-4; D gene: NA; clone size: NA; CDR3 protein: CASSFLLSGEQYF; CDR3 DNA: TGTGCCAGCAGCTTCCTCCTCTCGGGAGAGCAGTACTTC
J gene: TRBJ2-1; V gene: TRBV5-1; D gene: TRBD1; clone size: NA; CDR3 protein: CASSFDRGEGEQFF; CDR3 DNA: TGCGCCAGCAGCTTCGACAGGGGTGAGGGTGAGCAGTTCTTC
J gene: TRBJ1-1; V gene: TRBV10-2; D gene: NA; clone size: NA; CDR3 protein: CASSEQGYTEAFF; CDR3 DNA: TGCGCCAGCAGTGAACAGGGATACACTGAAGCTTTCTTT
J gene: TRBJ2-7; V gene: TRBV6-5; D gene: TRBD1; clone size: NA; CDR3 protein: CASSYSRGYEQYF; CDR3 DNA: TGTGCCAGCAGTTACTCCAGGGGGTACGAGCAGTACTTC
J gene: TRBJ2-1; V gene: TRBV5-1; D gene: TRBD1; clone size: NA; CDR3 protein: CASSLLTGGNNEQFF; CDR3 DNA: TGCGCCAGCAGCTTGCTAACAGGGGGGAACAATGAGCAGTTCTTC
J gene: TRBJ1-1; V gene: TRBV12-2; D gene: NA; clone size: NA; CDR3 protein: CASRFLRATNEAFF; CDR3 DNA: TGTGCAAGTCGCTTCCTCAGGGCCACGAATGAAGCTTTCTTT
J gene: TRBJ1-1; V gene: TRBV29-1; D gene: TRBD1; clone size: NA; CDR3 protein: CSGRGQGAPEAFF; CDR3 DNA: TGCAGCGGGAGGGGACAGGGGGCCCCTGAAGCTTTCTTT
J gene: TRBJ1-5; V gene: TRBV5-6; D gene: NA; clone size: NA; CDR3 protein: CASSSFYRVKDQPQHF; CDR3 DNA: TGTGCCAGCAGCTCATTCTACAGGGTTAAGGATCAGCCCCAGCATTTT
J gene: TRBJ2-7; V gene: TRBV9; D gene: TRBD2; clone size: NA; CDR3 protein: CASSPSGIAYEQYF; CDR3 DNA: TGTGCCAGCAGCCCTAGCGGGATAGCCTACGAGCAGTACTTC
J gene: TRBJ2-4; V gene: TRBV6-1; D gene: TRBD1; clone size: NA; CDR3 protein: CASRKRQGDIQYF; CDR3 DNA: TGTGCCAGCAGAAAGAGACAGGGGGACATTCAGTACTTC
J gene: TRBJ2-7; V gene: TRBV6-5; D gene: NA; clone size: NA; CDR3 protein: CASSYAAGPYEQYF; CDR3 DNA: TGTGCCAGCAGTTACGCGGCAGGGCCCTACGAGCAGTACTTC
J gene: TRBJ2-7; V gene: TRBV10-2; D gene: TRBD2; clone size: NA; CDR3 protein: CASSETTFRASGRGYEQYF; CDR3 DNA: TGCGCCAGCAGTGAGACCACATTTCGGGCCAGCGGGAGGGGTTACGAGCAGTACTTC
J gene: TRBJ2-3; V gene: TRBV5-8; D gene: NA; clone size: NA; CDR3 protein: CASSLDFRDTQYF; CDR3 DNA: TGTGCCAGCAGCTTAGACTTCCGAGATACGCAGTATTTT
J gene: TRBJ1-4; V gene: TRBV7-9; D gene: TRBD1; clone size: few; CDR3 protein: CASSLGTGGTNEKLFF; CDR3 DNA: TGTGCCAGCAGCTTAGGGACAGGGGGAACTAATGAAAAACTGTTTTTT
J gene: TRBJ2-3; V gene: TRBV7-8; D gene: TRBD2; clone size: NA; CDR3 protein: CASSLSVRLGTTGTSTDTQYF; CDR3 DNA: TGTGCCAGCAGCTTATCAGTTCGGTTGGGGACTACAGGTACTAGCACAGATACGCAGTATTTT
J gene: TRBJ2-1; V gene: TRBV12-5; D gene: NA; clone size: NA; CDR3 protein: CASGLPGAYNEQFF; CDR3 DNA: TGTGCTAGTGGTCTCCCGGGAGCTTACAATGAGCAGTTCTTC
J gene: TRBJ1-1; V gene: TRBV5-1; D gene: NA; clone size: NA; CDR3 protein: CASSVTYLNTEAFF; CDR3 DNA: TGCGCCAGCAGCGTAACCTATTTGAACACTGAAGCTTTCTTT
J gene: TRBJ2-3; V gene: TRBV11-1; D gene: TRBD2; clone size: NA; CDR3 protein: CASSFAPGLARSTDTQYF; CDR3 DNA: TGTGCCAGCAGCTTCGCCCCGGGACTAGCTCGTAGCACAGATACGCAGTATTTT
J gene: TRBJ2-3; V gene: TRBV21-1; D gene: NA; clone size: few; CDR3 protein: CASSRPRTGRTDTQYF; CDR3 DNA: TGTGCCAGCAGCAGACCTCGGACAGGGCGGACAGATACGCAGTATTTT
J gene: TRBJ2-7; V gene: TRBV10-1; D gene: TRBD2; clone size: NA; CDR3 protein: CASSEQREGEVEQYF; CDR3 DNA: TGCGCCAGCAGTGAGCAGCGGGAGGGAGAAGTCGAGCAGTACTTC
J gene: TRBJ1-5; V gene: TRBV19; D gene: TRBD1; clone size: NA; CDR3 protein: CASSIRDSYQYSNQPQHF; CDR3 DNA: TGTGCCAGTAGTATACGGGACAGCTACCAGTATAGCAATCAGCCCCAGCATTTT